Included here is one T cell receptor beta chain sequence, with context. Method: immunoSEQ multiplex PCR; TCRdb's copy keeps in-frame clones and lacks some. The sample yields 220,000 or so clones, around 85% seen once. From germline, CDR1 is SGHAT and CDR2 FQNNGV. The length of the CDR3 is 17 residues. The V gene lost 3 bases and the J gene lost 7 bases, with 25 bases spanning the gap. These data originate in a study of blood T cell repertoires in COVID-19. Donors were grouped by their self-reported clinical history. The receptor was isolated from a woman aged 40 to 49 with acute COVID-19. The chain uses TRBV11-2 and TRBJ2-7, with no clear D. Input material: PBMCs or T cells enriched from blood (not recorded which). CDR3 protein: CASSFLSFGQSSGEQYF. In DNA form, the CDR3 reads TGTGCCAGCAGCTTCCTTAGTTTTGGGCAGAGCTCTGGGGAGCAGTACTTC.